This is a list of T cell receptor beta chains from one sample in a study of beta chain features in type 1 diabetes. TCRdb's table, derived via immunoSEQ multiplex PCR, lists solely in-frame clones and lacks some. The sample contains about 39,000 clones, approximately 49% of which appear only once. Sequenced input: central memory CD4+ T cells from blood. These receptors all stem from a woman aged 18-30 years in good health. Both conserved end residues are trimmed from each CDR3. The size of a clone is reported for some rows only, either as once, few or many, or as a class for expanded clones.

-	TRBJ2-7	TRBV18	ASSPPQGVSYEQY
-	TRBJ1-6	TRBV9	ASSVGQGAKNSPLH
few	TRBJ1-1	TRBV29-1	SVGRNTEAF
few	TRBJ2-1	TRBV5-6	ASSFDRGNSYNEQF
-	TRBJ1-5	TRBV7-9	ASSAQGSNQPQH
few	TRBJ2-7	TRBV6-6	ASKGNGGGMAEQY
-	TRBJ1-4	TRBV19	ASSGDRLDEKLF
-	TRBJ2-5	TRBV30	AWSGGGETQY
-	TRBJ2-3	TRBV11-2	ASSFFMATDTQY
few	TRBJ2-2	TRBV11-1	ASSLLRNTGELF
few	TRBJ2-1	TRBV6-1	ASSEAGGLGDEQF
-	TRBJ2-7	TRBV29-1	SVEDRRTRPYEQY
-	TRBJ1-2	TRBV11-2	ASSQSDRAGYT
few	TRBJ2-2	TRBV5-1	ASSLVGGANTGELF
few	TRBJ2-1	TRBV30	AGGREGDEQF
-	TRBJ2-6	TRBV6-6	ASSYPQGSGANVLT
-	TRBJ2-1	TRBV7-3	ASSLGQGYYNEQF
-	TRBJ2-7	TRBV18	ASSPLQGSYEQY
-	TRBJ2-7	TRBV7-3	ASSLESRASYEQY
few	TRBJ1-1	TRBV9	ASSVRTDQNTEAF
few	TRBJ2-1	TRBV5-6	ASSLGGGALYNEQF
-	TRBJ1-5	TRBV6-1	ASSEGRWRVNQPQH
few	TRBJ2-7	TRBV4-1	ASSRGRLGTYEQY
-	TRBJ2-5	TRBV7-2	ASSLGGLQETQY
-	TRBJ1-5	TRBV7-2	ASSPTGDLGNQPQH
once	TRBJ1-4	TRBV5-1	ASSPRSATNEKLF
few	TRBJ2-1	TRBV2	ASSATGYNEQF
-	TRBJ2-5	TRBV5-1	ASSITAGKQETQY
-	TRBJ1-2	TRBV28	ASSVPGQGNYGYT
-	TRBJ2-7	TRBV4-1	ASSLGGQGRGEQH
-	TRBJ1-5	TRBV15	ATSRDQVQPQH
few	TRBJ1-2	TRBV2	ASSRDGYNGYT
-	TRBJ2-7	TRBV30	AWSGERGLRQY
-	TRBJ1-1	TRBV18	ASSPVFMNTEAF
few	TRBJ2-5	TRBV2	ASSEVEETQY
-	TRBJ1-2	TRBV19	ASSAGRNYGYT
-	TRBJ2-1	TRBV19	ASSALRANEQF
-	TRBJ1-1	TRBV7-3	ASSSARNTEAF
-	TRBJ2-7	TRBV10-2	ASSARSPYEQY
-	TRBJ2-1	TRBV5-1	ASSLTGVTYNEQF
few	TRBJ2-1	TRBV15	ATSRGGYDEQF
-	TRBJ1-5	TRBV4-1	ASSQGMTEGQH
few	TRBJ2-4	TRBV27	ASSHRGGRGKNIQY
-	TRBJ1-2	TRBV5-1	ASSLGGQATNGYT
-	TRBJ2-3	TRBV2	ASSLGQYTDTQY
-	TRBJ2-1	TRBV19	ASSVMTSGRAKF
-	TRBJ1-1	TRBV28	ASSPFRGSSKAEAF
-	TRBJ2-7	TRBV11-2	ASSLQGGTGGSEQY